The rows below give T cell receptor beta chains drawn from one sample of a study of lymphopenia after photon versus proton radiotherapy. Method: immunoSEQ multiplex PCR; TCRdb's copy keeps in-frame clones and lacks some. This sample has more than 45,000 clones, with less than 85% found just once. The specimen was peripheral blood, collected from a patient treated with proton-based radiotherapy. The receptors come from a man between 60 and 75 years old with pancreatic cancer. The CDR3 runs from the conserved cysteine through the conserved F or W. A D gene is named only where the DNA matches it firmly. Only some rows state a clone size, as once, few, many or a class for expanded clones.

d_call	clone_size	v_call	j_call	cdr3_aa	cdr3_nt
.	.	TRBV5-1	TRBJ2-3	CASRAGTIFTDTQYF	TGCGCCAGCAGGGCCGGGACCATCTTCACAGATACGCAGTATTTT
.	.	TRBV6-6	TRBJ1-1	CASSYLNTEAFF	TGTGCCAGCAGTTACCTGAACACTGAAGCTTTCTTT
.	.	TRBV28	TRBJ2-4	CAISSGPKNIQYF	TGTGCCATTTCGTCGGGTCCCAAAAACATTCAGTACTTC
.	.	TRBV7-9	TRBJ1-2	CASSSREGYTF	TGTGCCAGCAGCTCGAGGGAGGGCTACACCTTC
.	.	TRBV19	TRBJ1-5	CASSIGSGSQPQHF	TGTGCCAGTAGTATCGGATCAGGGAGTCAGCCCCAGCATTTT
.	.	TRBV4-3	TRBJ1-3	CASSQVGPGHPSSGNTIYF	TGCGCCAGCAGCCAGGTGGGGCCGGGACACCCGAGCTCTGGAAACACCATATATTTT
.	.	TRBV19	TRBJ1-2	CASTPDSYGYTF	TGTGCCAGTACCCCTGATTCCTATGGCTACACCTTC
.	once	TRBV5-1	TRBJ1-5	CASSPDGNQPQHF	TGCGCCAGCAGCCCGGATGGCAATCAGCCCCAGCATTTT
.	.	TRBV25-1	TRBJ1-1	CASRPDSTRLLYTEAFF	TGTGCCAGCAGACCCGACAGTACTCGTCTCTTATACACTGAAGCTTTCTTT
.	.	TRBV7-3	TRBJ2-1	CASSSTLDNEQFF	TGTGCCAGCAGCTCGACTCTAGACAATGAGCAGTTCTTC
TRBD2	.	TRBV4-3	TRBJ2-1	CASSQDWGGGASGRSNEQFF	TGCGCCAGCAGCCAAGATTGGGGGGGAGGGGCTAGCGGGAGAAGTAATGAGCAGTTCTTC
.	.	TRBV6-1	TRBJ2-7	CASSEEPRSYEQYF	TGTGCCAGCAGTGAAGAACCCCGCTCCTACGAGCAGTACTTC
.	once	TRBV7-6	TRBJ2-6	CASSLSYGANVLTF	TGTGCCAGCAGCTTAAGTTATGGGGCCAACGTCCTGACTTTC
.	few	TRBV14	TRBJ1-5	CASSQFNNQPQHF	TGTGCCAGCAGCCAGTTCAACAATCAGCCCCAGCATTTT
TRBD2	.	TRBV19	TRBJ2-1	CASSPRTSGYNEQFF	TGTGCCAGTAGTCCACGGACTAGCGGTTACAATGAGCAGTTCTTC